The source of this TCR beta chain is a study of blood T cell repertoires in COVID-19. The wider study: Donors in the United States, Italy and Spain gave samples during acute or convalescent COVID-19.

Original processing methods: How many nucleated cells were present was estimated from reference gene primer amplification. Clones were read by immunoSEQ multiplex PCR, and TCRdb kept only the in-frame ones, dropping some. Clone size and the V and J calls come from that table; the DNA yielded D and trimming. The sample comprises over 70,000 clones, 82% of which are singletons, and around 4.5% rests with the top ten. V trimming: 3 bases; J trimming: 3 bases; junction bases outside the gene matches: 12. CDR1 and CDR2 (germline): SGHDT, YYEEEE. CDR3 length: 16 residues. The chain links TRBV5-6 to TRBJ2-7; 7 bases match TRBD2. The TCR sequence derives from a woman aged 55-75 years with acute or convalescent COVID-19. The sample comprised peripheral blood. The CDR3 DNA reads as TGTGCCAGCAGCTACCCGACGGGGGGTAACAGCTACGAGCAGTACTTC. Translated, it gives CASSYPTGGNSYEQYF.